A selection of T cell receptor beta chains follows, all from one sample in a study of T cell responses to AZD1222 COVID-19 vaccine. Sequenced by immunoSEQ multiplex PCR; TCRdb stores in-frame clones only, minus some. The repertoire has about 110,000 clones, nearly 90% of them found once; the top ten carry 2% to 3%. Material: peripheral blood, obtained 28 days after the second AZD1222 dose. Receptors were obtained from an adult who received the AZD1222 COVID-19 vaccine. CDR3s include the opening cysteine and the closing phenylalanine or tryptophan. D genes are given only for firm matches. The size field is filled for only some rows; it gives once, few, many or a size class.

>TRBJ1-1|TRBV10-3|NA|15|NA
TGTGCCATCAGTCGAACGTGGACTGCGAACACTGAAGCTTTCTTT
CAISRTWTANTEAFF
>TRBJ2-3|TRBV2|TRBD2|16|NA
TGTGCCAGCAGTGAGATTAGCGGGATACTCACAGATACGCAGTATTTT
CASSEISGILTDTQYF
>TRBJ1-1|TRBV6-5|NA|16|NA
TGTGCCAGCAGTTACTCGATTCCGGCTCGGGTTACCGGAGCTTTCTTT
CASSYSIPARVTGAFF
>TRBJ1-1|TRBV30|NA|11|NA
TGTGCCTGGAAGGGGCAGCTTGAAGCTTTCTTT
CAWKGQLEAFF
>TRBJ1-4|TRBV15|NA|12|NA
TGTGCCACCAGCAGAGATTCTGAAAAACTGTTTTTT
CATSRDSEKLFF
>TRBJ1-6|TRBV28|TRBD1|17|NA
TGTGCCAGCACGGCGTGGAGGGGGCGAATGTTTAATTCACCCCTCCACTTT
CASTAWRGRMFNSPLHF
>TRBJ2-3|TRBV7-3|NA|13|NA
TGTGCCAGTCGAAGGGATAGCACAGATACGCAGTATTTT
CASRRDSTDTQYF
>TRBJ1-6|TRBV5-1|TRBD1|14|NA
TGCGCCAGCAGACGCCAGGGGGACGATTCACCCCTCCACTTT
CASRRQGDDSPLHF
>TRBJ2-1|TRBV18|NA|15|NA
TGTGCCAGCTCACCATTCAGGGGACTTAGCGATGAGCAGTTCTTC
CASSPFRGLSDEQFF
>TRBJ2-7|TRBV6-1|NA|13|NA
TGTGCCAGCAGTGAACACACGAGGGGAGAGCAGTACTTC
CASSEHTRGEQYF
>TRBJ1-2|TRBV7-9|TRBD1|17|NA
TGTGCCAGCAGCCGGTACCGGGACAGATCAACCTTAGATGGCTACACCTTC
CASSRYRDRSTLDGYTF
>TRBJ2-1|TRBV13|NA|16|once
TGTGCCAGCAGCACACTAGCTTCCGTCAACTACAATGAGCAGTTCTTC
CASSTLASVNYNEQFF
>TRBJ1-1|TRBV7-9|NA|15|NA
TGTGCCAGCAGCTTAGATTTCAGCAAGCTCACTGAAGCTTTCTTT
CASSLDFSKLTEAFF
>TRBJ2-7|TRBV28|TRBD2|14|few
TGTGCCAGCAGAAGTAGCGGGAGGATTGGCGAGCAGTACTTC
CASRSSGRIGEQYF
>TRBJ1-1|TRBV30|TRBD1|14|NA
TGTGCCTGGAGTGTTAAGGGGGCGGGCACTGAAGCTTTCTTT
CAWSVKGAGTEAFF
>TRBJ2-1|TRBV23-1|NA|13|few
TGCGCCACCGAAAGGGCTAACTACAATGAGCAGTTCTTC
CATERANYNEQFF
>TRBJ2-2|TRBV6-6|NA|13|NA
TGTGCCAGCAGACTGAGGGGGACCGGGGAGCTGTTTTTT
CASRLRGTGELFF
>TRBJ1-6|TRBV11-2|TRBD1|15|NA
TGTGCCAGCAGCTTAGGGACAGGGTATAATTCACCCCTCCACTTT
CASSLGTGYNSPLHF
>TRBJ2-7|TRBV9|NA|14|NA
TGTGCCAGCAGCGTAGGTCAGGGCAGGGGCATCCAGTACTTC
CASSVGQGRGIQYF
>TRBJ1-3|TRBV20-1|NA|17|NA
TGCAGTGCTAGTGTCGCCGCCCGGACCTTCTCTGGAAACACCATATATTTT
CSASVAARTFSGNTIYF
>TRBJ1-1|TRBV13|TRBD1|18|NA
TGTGCCAGCAGCACACGCCGACAGGGGGCGGCGATGAACACTGAAGCTTTCTTT
CASSTRRQGAAMNTEAFF
>TRBJ2-5|TRBV4-1|NA|14|NA
TGCGCCAGCAGCACCGGCCCCTCCGAATGGGCCCAGTACTTC
CASSTGPSEWAQYF